The 7 T cell receptor beta chains in this list originate from one sample, sequenced in a study of CD8+ T cells in alopecia areata. Isolated RNA was reverse transcribed into cDNA used as the sequencing template. Libraries were prepared by immunoSEQ multiplex PCR; TCRdb keeps only in-frame clonotypes and omits some of them. Recorded here are about 110,000 clones, with no singletons, and the ten leading clones hold around 19%. The sample taken for sequencing was lesional skin. These receptors were taken from a C3H/HeJ mouse with alopecia areata. MHC haplotype: H2-k.

This clone was seen only a few times. A clone one base away is much larger, so this may be a read error. Gene labels here are mouse ones. Sequencing ends 4 residues short of the CDR3 end; the germline J gene provides the rest. The chain is built from TRBV14 and TRBJ2-7; 9 bases align to TRBD1. CDR1 is SGHDT, CDR2 FRDEAV, per germline. The CDR3 sequence is 12 residues long. CDR3 bases read: TGTGCCAGCAGTGGGACAGGGTAT. It is translated as CASSGTGY. The entire CDR3 protein is CASSGTGYEQYF. Using reference TRBV14 and TRBJ2-7 for the parts outside the CDR3, the full variable domain is EAGVTQSPRYAVLQEGQAVSFWCDPISGHDTLYWYQQPRDQGPQLLVYFRDEAVIDNSQLPSDRFSAVRPKGTNSTLKIQSAKQGDTATYLCASSGTGYEQYFGPGTRLTVL.

Comment on this clone: Gene names and germline refer to mouse. The CDR3 here is CASSDRQGGYAEQFF. The CDR3 bases that were read are TGTGCCAGCAGTGATCGGCAGGGGGGTTATGCT. The V gene is TRBV13-3, the J gene TRBJ2-1; tentatively, D is TRBD1 (7 bases). The DNA ends 4 residues before the CDR3 does, and the rest of the CDR3 is filled in from the germline J gene. Germline loops: CDR1 NNHDY, CDR2 SYVADS. The CDR3 runs to 15 residues. V was pared by 1 base and J by 4 bases, with 12 bases between.

Comments on this clone: The protein given in TCRdb and the translation of the DNA differ at residue 11, and the sequence presented here derives from the DNA. Gene names follow the mouse nomenclature. The DNA ends 3 residues before the CDR3 does, and the rest of the CDR3 is filled in from the germline J gene. J is TRBJ1-6 and V is TRBV19; 7 nucleotides align to TRBD1. TRBJ1-6 is an ORF, with its function uncertain. This CDR3 is built from 14 residues. J lost 10 bases, V lost 0 bases, and 4 bases had no gene match. CDR1 is FNHDT and CDR2 is SITEND in the germline V gene (reference sequence). CDR3 loop: CASSIGQGGSPLYF. Incomplete CDR3 DNA: TGTGCCAGCAGTATAGGACAGGGAGGCTCGCCC.

This clone was observed a few times. Any gene name here is a mouse gene name. The CDR3 spells CASSILTDNYAEQFF. The CDR3 DNA, read in part, is TGTGCCAGCAGTATCCTGACAGATAACTATGCT. The J gene is TRBJ2-1, the V gene TRBV19; TRBD1 might be the D (5 bases). The CDR3 is cut off 4 residues early in the read; its end comes from the germline J gene. The V gene's germline CDR1 is FNHDT and CDR2 SITEND (reference sequence). V was clipped by 2 bases and J by 0 bases, with 9 bases between them. This CDR3 is built from 15 residues.

Comments on this clone: Mouse germline and gene names are used. The read finishes 4 residues shy of the CDR3 end, and the germline J gene is used to complete it. The chain links TRBV13-3 to TRBJ2-3; 9 nucleotides agree with TRBD1. V lost 0 bases, J lost 0 bases, and 5 bases stayed unmatched. This CDR3 has 17 amino acids. CDR1 is NNHDY and CDR2 is SYVADS in the germline V gene. Partial CDR3 DNA: TGTGCCAGCAGTGATGCCCGGGACAGGGAGAGTGCAGAA. It specifies CASSDARDRESAE. The complete CDR3 sequence is CASSDARDRESAETLYF.

This clone was counted only a few times. These gene names are mouse names. CDR3 protein: CASSLPGQGNSDYTF. CDR3 DNA (partial): TGTGCCAGCTCTCTCCCGGGACAGGGAAACTCC. The rearrangement links TRBV12-1 to TRBJ1-2; 9 bases agree with TRBD1. Read sequence stops 4 residues before the CDR3 end, and the germline J gene provides the missing end. V gave up 0 bases and J gave up 1 base; unmatched junction bases: 2. The CDR3 is made up of 15 amino acids. Per the germline V gene, CDR1 is SGHSN and CDR2 is HYEKVE.

This clone has a handful of counts. Gene names and germline refer to mouse. The CDR3 goes on 4 residues after the read ends, and that part is filled in from the germline J gene. The chain employs TRBV13-3 and TRBJ1-4; D is perhaps TRBD1 (6 bases). The CDR3 loop spans 16 amino acids. The germline gives CDR1 NNHDY, CDR2 SYVADS. The V end was cut by 0 bases, the J end by 3 bases, with 12 bases between. CDR3 amino acids: CASSDELRGANERLFF. The covered CDR3 bases are TGTGCCAGCAGTGATGAGCTCAGGGGAGCCAACGAA. The complete variable domain, with remaining parts taken from reference TRBV13-3 and TRBJ1-4, reads EAAVTQSPRSKVAVTGGKVTLSCHQTNNHDYMYWYRQDTGHGLRLIHYSYVADSTEKGDIPDGYKASRPSQENFSLILELASLSQTAVYFCASSDELRGANERLFFGHGTKLSVL.